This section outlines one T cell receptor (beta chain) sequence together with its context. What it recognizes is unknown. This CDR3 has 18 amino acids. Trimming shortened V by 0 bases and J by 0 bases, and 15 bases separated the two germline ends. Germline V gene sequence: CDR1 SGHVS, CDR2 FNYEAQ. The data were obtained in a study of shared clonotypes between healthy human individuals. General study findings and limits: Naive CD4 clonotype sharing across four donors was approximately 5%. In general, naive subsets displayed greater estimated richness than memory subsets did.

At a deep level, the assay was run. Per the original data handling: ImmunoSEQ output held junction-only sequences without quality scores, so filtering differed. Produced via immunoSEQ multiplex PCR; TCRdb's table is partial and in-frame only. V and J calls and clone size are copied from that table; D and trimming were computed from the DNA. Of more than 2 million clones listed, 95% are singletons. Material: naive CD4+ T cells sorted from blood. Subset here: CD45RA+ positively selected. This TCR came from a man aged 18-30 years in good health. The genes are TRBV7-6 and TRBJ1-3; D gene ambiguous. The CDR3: CASSLARQPGLSGNTIYF. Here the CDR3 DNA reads TGTGCCAGCAGCTTAGCGCGGCAACCCGGACTCTCTGGAAACACCATATATTTT.